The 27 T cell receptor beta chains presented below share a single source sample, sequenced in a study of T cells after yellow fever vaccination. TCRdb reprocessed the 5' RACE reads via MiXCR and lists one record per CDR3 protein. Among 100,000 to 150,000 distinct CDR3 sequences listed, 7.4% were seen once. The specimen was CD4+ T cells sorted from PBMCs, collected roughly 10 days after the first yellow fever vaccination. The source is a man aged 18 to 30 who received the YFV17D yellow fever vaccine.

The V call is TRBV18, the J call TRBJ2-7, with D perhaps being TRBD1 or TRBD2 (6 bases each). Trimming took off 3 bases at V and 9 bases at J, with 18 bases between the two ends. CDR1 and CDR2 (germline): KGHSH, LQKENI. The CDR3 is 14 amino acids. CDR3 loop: CASSPTGTQGRQYV. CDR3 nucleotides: TGTGCCAGCTCACCGACCGGGACTCAGGGGCGGCAGTACGTC.

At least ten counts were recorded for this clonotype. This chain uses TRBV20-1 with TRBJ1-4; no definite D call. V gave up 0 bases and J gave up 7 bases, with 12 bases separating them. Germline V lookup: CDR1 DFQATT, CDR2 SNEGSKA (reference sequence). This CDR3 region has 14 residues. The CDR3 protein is CSARDVVGGEKLFF. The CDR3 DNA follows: TGCAGTGCTAGAGATGTGGTGGGTGGTGAAAAACTGTTTTTT.

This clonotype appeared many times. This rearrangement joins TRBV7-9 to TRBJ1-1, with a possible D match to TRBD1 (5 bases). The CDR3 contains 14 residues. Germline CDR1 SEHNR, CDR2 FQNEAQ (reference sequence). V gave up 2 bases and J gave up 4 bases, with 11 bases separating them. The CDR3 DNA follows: TGTGCCAGCAGCTTAAGCAGGGCTCTCACTGAAGCTTTCTTT. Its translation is CASSLSRALTEAFF.

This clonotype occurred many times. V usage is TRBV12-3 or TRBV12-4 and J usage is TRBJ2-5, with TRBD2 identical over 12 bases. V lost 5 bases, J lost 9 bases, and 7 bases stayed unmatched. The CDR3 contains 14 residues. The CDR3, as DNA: TGTGCCAGCAGTCCGACTAGCGGGGGTTTGGCCCAGTACTTC. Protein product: CASSPTSGGLAQYF.

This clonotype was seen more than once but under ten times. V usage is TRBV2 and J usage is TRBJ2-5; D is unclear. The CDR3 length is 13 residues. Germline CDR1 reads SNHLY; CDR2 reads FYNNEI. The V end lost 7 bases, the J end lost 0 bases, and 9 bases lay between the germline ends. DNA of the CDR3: TGTGCCAGCAATCAGCTAGACCAAGAGACCCAGTACTTC. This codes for CASNQLDQETQYF. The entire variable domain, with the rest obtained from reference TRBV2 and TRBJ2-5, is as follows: EPEVTQTPSHQVTQMGQEVILRCVPISNHLYFYWYRQILGQKVEFLVSFYNNEISEKSEIFDDQFSVERPDGSNFTLKIRSTKLEDSAMYFCASNQLDQETQYFGPGTRLLVL.

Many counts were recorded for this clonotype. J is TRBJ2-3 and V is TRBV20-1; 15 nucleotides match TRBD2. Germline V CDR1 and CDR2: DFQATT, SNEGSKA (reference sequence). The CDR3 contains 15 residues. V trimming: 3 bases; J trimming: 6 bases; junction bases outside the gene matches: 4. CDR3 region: CSARGTSGGRDTQYF. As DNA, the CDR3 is TGCAGTGCTAGGGGGACTAGCGGGGGGAGGGATACGCAGTATTTT.

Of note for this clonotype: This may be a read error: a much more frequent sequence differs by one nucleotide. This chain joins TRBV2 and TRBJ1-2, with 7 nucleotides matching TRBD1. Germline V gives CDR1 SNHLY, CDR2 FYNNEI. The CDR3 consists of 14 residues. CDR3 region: CTSSELGQSYGYTF. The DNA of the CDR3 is TGTACCAGCAGTGAATTGGGACAGTCCTATGGCTACACCTTC.

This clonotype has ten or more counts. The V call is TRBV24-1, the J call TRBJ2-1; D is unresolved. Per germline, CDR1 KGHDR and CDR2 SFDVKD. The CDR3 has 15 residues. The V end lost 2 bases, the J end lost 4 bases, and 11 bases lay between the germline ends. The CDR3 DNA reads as TGTGCCACCAGTGATTCTCGCAACAGATACAATGAGCAGTTCTTC. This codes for CATSDSRNRYNEQFF.

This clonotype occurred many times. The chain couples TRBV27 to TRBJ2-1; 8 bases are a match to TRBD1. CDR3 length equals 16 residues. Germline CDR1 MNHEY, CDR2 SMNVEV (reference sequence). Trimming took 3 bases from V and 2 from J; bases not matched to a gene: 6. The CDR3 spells CASSLRTGSTYNEQFF. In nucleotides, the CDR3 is TGTGCCAGCAGTTTGCGGACAGGGTCGACCTACAATGAGCAGTTCTTC.

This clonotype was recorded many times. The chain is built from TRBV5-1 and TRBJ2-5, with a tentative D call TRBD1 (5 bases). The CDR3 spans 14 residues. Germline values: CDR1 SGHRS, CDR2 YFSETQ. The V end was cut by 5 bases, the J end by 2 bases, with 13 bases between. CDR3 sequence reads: CASRRTGIQETQYF. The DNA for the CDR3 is TGCGCCAGCAGGAGAACAGGCATTCAAGAGACCCAGTACTTC. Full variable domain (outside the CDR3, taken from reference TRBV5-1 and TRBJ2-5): KAGVTQTPRYLIKTRGQQVTLSCSPISGHRSVSWYQQTPGQGLQFLFEYFSETQRNKGNFPGRFSGRQFSNSRSEMNVSTLELGDSALYLCASRRTGIQETQYFGPGTRLLVL.

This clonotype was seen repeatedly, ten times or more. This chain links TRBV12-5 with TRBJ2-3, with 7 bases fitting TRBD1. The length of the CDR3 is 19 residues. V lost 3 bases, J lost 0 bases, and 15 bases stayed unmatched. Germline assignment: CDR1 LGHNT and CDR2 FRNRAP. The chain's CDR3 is CASGLVEQGRRTSTDTQYF. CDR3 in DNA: TGTGCTAGTGGTTTAGTCGAACAGGGGCGTCGGACTAGCACAGATACGCAGTATTTT.

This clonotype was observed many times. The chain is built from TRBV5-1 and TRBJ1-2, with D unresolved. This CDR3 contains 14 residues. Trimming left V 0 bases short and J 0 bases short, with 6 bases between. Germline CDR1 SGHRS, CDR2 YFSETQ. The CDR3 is CASSLDRPNYGYTF. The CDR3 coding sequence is TGCGCCAGCAGCTTGGATCGCCCTAACTATGGCTACACCTTC.

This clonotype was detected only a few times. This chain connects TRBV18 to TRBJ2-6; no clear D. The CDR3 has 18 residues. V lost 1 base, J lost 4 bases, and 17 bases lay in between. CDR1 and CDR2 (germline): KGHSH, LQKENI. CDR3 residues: CASSPLPASRSGANVLTF. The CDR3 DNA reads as TGTGCCAGCTCACCACTCCCGGCAAGCAGGTCGGGGGCCAACGTCCTGACTTTC.

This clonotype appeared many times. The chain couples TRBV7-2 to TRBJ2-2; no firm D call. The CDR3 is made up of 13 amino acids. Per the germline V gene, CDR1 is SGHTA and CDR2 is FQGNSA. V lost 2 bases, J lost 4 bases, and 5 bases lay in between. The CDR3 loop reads CASSLYSTGELFF. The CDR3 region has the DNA TGTGCCAGCAGCTTATACTCCACCGGGGAGCTGTTTTTT.

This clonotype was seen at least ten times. The CDR3 loop is CSARKREQGNTEAFF. CDR3 nucleotide sequence: TGCAGTGCTAGGAAGAGGGAACAGGGGAACACTGAAGCTTTCTTT. The V gene is TRBV20-1, the J gene TRBJ1-1; a weak D match, TRBD1 (6 bases). In germline, CDR1 is DFQATT, CDR2 SNEGSKA (reference sequence). The CDR3 is 15 residues long. V was clipped by 3 bases and J by 1 base, with 15 bases between them.

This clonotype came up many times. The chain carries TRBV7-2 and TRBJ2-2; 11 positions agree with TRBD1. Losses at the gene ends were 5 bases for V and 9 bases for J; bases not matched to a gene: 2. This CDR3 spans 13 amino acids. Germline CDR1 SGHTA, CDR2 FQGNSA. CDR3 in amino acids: CASSTDRGRELFF. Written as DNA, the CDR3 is TGTGCCAGCAGCACGGACAGGGGGCGGGAGCTGTTTTTT. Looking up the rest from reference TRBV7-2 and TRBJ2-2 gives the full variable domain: GAGVSQSPSNKVTEKGKDVELRCDPISGHTALYWYRQSLGQGLEFLIYFQGNSAPDKSGLPSDRFSAERTGGSVSTLTIQRTQQEDSAVYLCASSTDRGRELFFGEGSRLTVL.

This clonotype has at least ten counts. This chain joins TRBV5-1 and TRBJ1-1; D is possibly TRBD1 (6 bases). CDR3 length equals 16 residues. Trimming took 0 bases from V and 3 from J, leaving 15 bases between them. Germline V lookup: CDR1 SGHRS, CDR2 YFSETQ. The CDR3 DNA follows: TGCGCCAGCAGCTTGGAAGGGGGGCGCGGGGACACTGAAGCTTTCTTT. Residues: CASSLEGGRGDTEAFF.

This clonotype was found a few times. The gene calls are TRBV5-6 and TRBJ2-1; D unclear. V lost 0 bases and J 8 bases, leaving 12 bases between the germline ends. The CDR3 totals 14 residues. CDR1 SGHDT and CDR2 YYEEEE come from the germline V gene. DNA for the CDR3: TGTGCCAGCAGCTTGGACGCTCCTAGTGATGAGCAGTTCTTC. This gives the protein CASSLDAPSDEQFF. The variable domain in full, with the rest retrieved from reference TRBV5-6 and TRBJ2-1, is DAGVTQSPTHLIKTRGQQVTLRCSPKSGHDTVSWYQQALGQGPQFIFQYYEEEERQRGNFPDRFSGHQFPNYSSELNVNALLLGDSALYLCASSLDAPSDEQFFGPGTRLTVL.

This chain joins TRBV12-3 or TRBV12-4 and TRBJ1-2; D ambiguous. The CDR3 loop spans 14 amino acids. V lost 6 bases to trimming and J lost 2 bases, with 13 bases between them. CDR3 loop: CASRELPSNYGYTF. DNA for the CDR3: TGTGCCAGCAGGGAGTTGCCTTCCAACTATGGCTACACCTTC.

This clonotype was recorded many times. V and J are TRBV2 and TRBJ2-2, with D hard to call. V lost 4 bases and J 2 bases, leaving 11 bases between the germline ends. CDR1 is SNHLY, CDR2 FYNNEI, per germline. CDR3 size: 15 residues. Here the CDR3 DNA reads TGTGCCAGCAGTGGATATGGAGAAAACACCGGGGAGCTGTTTTTT. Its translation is CASSGYGENTGELFF.

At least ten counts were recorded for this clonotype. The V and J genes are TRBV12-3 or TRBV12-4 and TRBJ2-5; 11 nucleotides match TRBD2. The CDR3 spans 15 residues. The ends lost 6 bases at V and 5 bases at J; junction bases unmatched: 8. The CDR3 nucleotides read TGTGCCAGCAGGGAACTAGCGGGGGCCGGGGAGACCCAGTACTTC. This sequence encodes CASRELAGAGETQYF.

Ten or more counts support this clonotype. The CDR3 nucleotides are TGCGCCAGCAGGTGGCAGGGGAAGGGGGATACGCAGTATTTT. It encodes CASRWQGKGDTQYF. This chain connects TRBV5-1 to TRBJ2-3, with TRBD1 as a possible D gene (6 bases). The germline V gene has CDR1 SGHRS and CDR2 YFSETQ. V dropped 5 bases and J dropped 6 bases, with 16 bases sitting between them. This CDR3 is built from 14 residues.

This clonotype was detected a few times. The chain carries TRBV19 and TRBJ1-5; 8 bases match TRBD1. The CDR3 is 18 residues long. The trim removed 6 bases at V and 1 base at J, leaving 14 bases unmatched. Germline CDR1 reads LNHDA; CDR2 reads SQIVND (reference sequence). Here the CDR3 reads CASSLGTGRKWSNQPQHF. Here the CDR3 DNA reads TGTGCCAGTAGCCTCGGGACAGGTCGGAAATGGAGCAATCAGCCCCAGCATTTT.

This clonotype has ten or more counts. CDR3 sequence reads: CSARDRPVTSGAVDTQYF. CDR3 sequence (DNA): TGCAGTGCTAGAGATCGTCCAGTGACTAGCGGGGCGGTAGATACGCAGTATTTT. V is TRBV20-1 and J is TRBJ2-3; 11 bases agree with TRBD2. Germline V gene lookup returns CDR1 DFQATT and CDR2 SNEGSKA (reference sequence). CDR3 length: 18 amino acids. J was trimmed by 5 bases and V by 0 bases; bases with no gene match: 13.

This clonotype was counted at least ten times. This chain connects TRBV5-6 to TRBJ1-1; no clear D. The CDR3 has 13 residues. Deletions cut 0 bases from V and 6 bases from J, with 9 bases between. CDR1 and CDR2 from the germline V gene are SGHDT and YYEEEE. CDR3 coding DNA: TGTGCCAGCAGCTTGGGGACCATGCCTGAAGCTTTCTTT. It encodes CASSLGTMPEAFF.

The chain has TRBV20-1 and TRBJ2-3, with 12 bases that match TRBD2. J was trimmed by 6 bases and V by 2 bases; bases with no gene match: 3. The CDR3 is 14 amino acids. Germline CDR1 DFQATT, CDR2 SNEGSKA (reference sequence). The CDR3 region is CSARLAGGPDTQYF. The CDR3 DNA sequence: TGCAGTGCTAGACTAGCGGGGGGGCCGGATACGCAGTATTTT.

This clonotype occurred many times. CDR3 DNA: TGTGCCAGCTTAGCGGGGGGCGTCCACTACGAGCAGTACTTC. It specifies CASLAGGVHYEQYF. The V gene is TRBV28, the J gene TRBJ2-7; 10 positions match TRBD2. The CDR3 has 14 residues. CDR1 is MDHEN and CDR2 is SYDVKM in the germline V gene. V was pared by 8 bases and J by 3 bases, with 7 bases of the junction left unmatched.